Below are 8 T cell receptor beta chains sequenced from a single sample in a study of T cells after yellow fever vaccination. TCRdb reprocessed the 5' RACE reads with MiXCR, giving one entry per CDR3 protein. The sample yields roughly 320,000 distinct CDR3 sequences, around 10% seen once. Sequencing was performed on CD4+ T cells sorted from PBMCs, taken 45 days after the yellow fever booster vaccination. The receptors derive from a man aged 18 to 29 who received the YFV17D yellow fever vaccine.

This chain joins TRBV7-2 and TRBJ1-5; 8 bases align to TRBD1. V lost 7 bases to trimming and J lost 8 bases; unmatched junction nucleotides: 4. The CDR3 has 12 residues. Germline CDR1 and CDR2: SGHTA and FQGNSA. DNA of the CDR3: TGTGCCAGCACAACGACAGGGGAGCCCCAGCATTTT. Translating it yields CASTTTGEPQHF. Full variable domain (outside the CDR3, taken from reference TRBV7-2 and TRBJ1-5): GAGVSQSPSNKVTEKGKDVELRCDPISGHTALYWYRQSLGQGLEFLIYFQGNSAPDKSGLPSDRFSAERTGGSVSTLTIQRTQQEDSAVYLCASTTTGEPQHFGDGTRLSIL.

The gene calls are TRBV18 and TRBJ2-7, with D perhaps matching TRBD1 or TRBD2 (5 bases each). Trimming cost V 6 bases and J 5 bases, with 11 bases left between them. The CDR3 contains 12 residues. Germline CDR1 and CDR2: KGHSH and LQKENI. The CDR3 DNA reads as TGTGCCAGCTCCTCGGGACGGGACGAGCAGTACGTC. It encodes CASSSGRDEQYV.

The J gene is TRBJ2-7, the V gene TRBV10-3; 9 bases line up with TRBD2. J was trimmed by 3 bases and V by 6 bases; bases with no gene match: 9. The CDR3 is 15 residues long. Germline V CDR1 and CDR2: ENHRY, SYGVKD. This CDR3 reads CAIRSAGGMVYEQYF. CDR3 coding DNA: TGTGCCATCAGAAGCGCGGGGGGGATGGTCTACGAGCAGTACTTC.

The sample holds many counts of this clonotype. The rearrangement links TRBV7-2 to TRBJ2-7, with 8 bases lining up with TRBD2. The CDR3 extends over 12 amino acids. Per the germline V gene, CDR1 is SGHTA and CDR2 is FQGNSA. Unmatched junction bases numbered 5, after V lost 7 bases and J lost 6 bases. CDR3 nucleotides: TGTGCCAGCACCGTCGCGGGGGGCGAGCAGTACTTC. Its protein is CASTVAGGEQYF.

The chain couples TRBV25-1 to TRBJ2-1; TRBD1 matches 8 bases. The V segment lost 8 bases and the J segment 6 bases; nucleotides outside the gene matches: 15. This CDR3 comprises 16 residues. The V gene's germline CDR1 is MGHDK and CDR2 SYGVNS. CDR3 in DNA: TGTGCCAGCGGCGGAATAACAGGGGGGAGCGGCAATGAGCAGTTCTTC. It is translated as CASGGITGGSGNEQFF.

CDR3 nucleotides: TGTGCCAGCTCACCGTTGAGCTTCGAGGGGGAGCTGTTTTTT. It is translated as CASSPLSFEGELFF. This rearrangement joins TRBV18 to TRBJ2-2; D not resolved. This CDR3 contains 14 residues. The V and J ends lost 3 bases and 8 bases respectively, with 13 bases between them. CDR1 is KGHSH, CDR2 LQKENI, per germline.

The chain combines TRBV6-2 or TRBV6-3 with TRBJ2-1, with D possibly matching TRBD1 (6 bases). V lost 5 bases to trimming and J lost 13 bases, with 15 bases between them. The CDR3 length is 12 residues. Germline V gene sequence: CDR1 MNHEY, CDR2 SVGEGT. The CDR3 nucleotides read TGTGCCAGCAGTGATATTGGACAGATTCAGTTCTTC. It specifies CASSDIGQIQFF.

This chain links TRBV15 with TRBJ1-5; D is uncertain. V gave up 6 bases and J gave up 5 bases, with 17 bases separating them. The CDR3 has 15 residues. Germline lookup yields CDR1 LNHNV and CDR2 YYDKDF (reference sequence). CDR3 protein: CATRGQASIHQPQHF. The DNA of the CDR3 is TGTGCCACCAGGGGTCAGGCGTCCATCCATCAGCCCCAGCATTTT.